This T cell receptor (beta chain) is from a study of blood T cell repertoires in COVID-19. Background on the study: The samples span acute and convalescent COVID-19 from the United States, Italy and Spain. PBMCs, B-cell-depleted T cells, or T cells were the source of the cDNA or gDNA that made up the material.

Authors' processing steps: Amplification of reference gene primers was used by the study to estimate nucleated cell counts. Some clones are missing from TCRdb's copy, which holds only in-frame ones; the method was immunoSEQ multiplex PCR. V and J calls and clone size are those listed in that table; D and trimming were worked out from the DNA. The profile covers around 100,000 clones, with roughly 84% appearing a single time and 9.5% to 15% taken by the ten largest. Deletions cut 2 bases from V and 3 bases from J, with 8 bases between. Germline assignment: CDR1 SGHKS and CDR2 YYEKEE (reference sequence). The CDR3 length is 13 residues.

The clonotype originates from a human donor in a cohort sampled during active COVID-19. The sample consisted of peripheral blood. This sequence joins TRBV5-5 and TRBJ1-1, with no clear D. This CDR3 reads CASSFVADTEAFF. The DNA for the CDR3 is TGTGCCAGCAGCTTTGTGGCTGACACTGAAGCTTTCTTT.